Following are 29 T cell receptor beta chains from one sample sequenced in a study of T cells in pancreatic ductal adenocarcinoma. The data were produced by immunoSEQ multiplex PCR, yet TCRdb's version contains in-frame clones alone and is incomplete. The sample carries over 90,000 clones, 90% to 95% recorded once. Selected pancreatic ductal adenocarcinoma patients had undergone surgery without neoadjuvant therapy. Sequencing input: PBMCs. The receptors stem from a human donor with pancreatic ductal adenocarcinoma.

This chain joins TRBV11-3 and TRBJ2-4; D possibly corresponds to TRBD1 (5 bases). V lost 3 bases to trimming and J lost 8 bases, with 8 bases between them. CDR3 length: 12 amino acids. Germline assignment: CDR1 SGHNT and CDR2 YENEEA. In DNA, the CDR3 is TGTGCCAGCAGCTTCAGGGATGACATTCAGTACTTC. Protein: CASSFRDDIQYF.

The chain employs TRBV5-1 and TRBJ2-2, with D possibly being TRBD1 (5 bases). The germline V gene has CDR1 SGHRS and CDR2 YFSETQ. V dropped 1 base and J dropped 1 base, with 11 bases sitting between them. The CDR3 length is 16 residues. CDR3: CASSLRLDKNTGELFF. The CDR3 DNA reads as TGCGCCAGCAGCTTGAGACTGGACAAGAACACCGGGGAGCTGTTTTTT.

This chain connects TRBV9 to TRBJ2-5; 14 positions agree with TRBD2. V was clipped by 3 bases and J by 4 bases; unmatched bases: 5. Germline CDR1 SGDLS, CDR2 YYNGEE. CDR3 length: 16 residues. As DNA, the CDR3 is TGTGCCAGCAGCGCAGGACTAGCGGGAGGTCGAGAGACCCAGTACTTC. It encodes CASSAGLAGGRETQYF.

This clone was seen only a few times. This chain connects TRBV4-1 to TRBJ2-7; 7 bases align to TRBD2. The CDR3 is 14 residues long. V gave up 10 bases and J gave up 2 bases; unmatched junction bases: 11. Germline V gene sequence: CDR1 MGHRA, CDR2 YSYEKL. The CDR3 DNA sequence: TGCGCCATCCCTCCCCCGGGGGGTACCTACGAGCAGTACTTC. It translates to CAIPPPGGTYEQYF.

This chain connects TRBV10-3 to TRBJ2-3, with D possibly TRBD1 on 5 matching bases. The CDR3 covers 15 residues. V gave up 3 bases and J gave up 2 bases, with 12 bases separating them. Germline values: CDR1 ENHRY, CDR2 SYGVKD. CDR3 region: CAISEEGVHTDTQYF. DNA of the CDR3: TGTGCCATCAGTGAAGAAGGGGTTCACACAGATACGCAGTATTTT.

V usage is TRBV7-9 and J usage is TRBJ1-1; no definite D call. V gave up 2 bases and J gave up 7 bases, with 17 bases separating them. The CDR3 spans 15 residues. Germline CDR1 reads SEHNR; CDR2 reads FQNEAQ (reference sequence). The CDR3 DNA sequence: TGTGCCAGCAGCTTAAGGTCTGGCGGCGGCAGTGAAGCTTTCTTT. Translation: CASSLRSGGGSEAFF.

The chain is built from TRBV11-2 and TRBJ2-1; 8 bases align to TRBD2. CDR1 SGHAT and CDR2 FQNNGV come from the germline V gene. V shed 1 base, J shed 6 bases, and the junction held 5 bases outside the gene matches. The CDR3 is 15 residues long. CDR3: CASSLGLAGTNEQFF. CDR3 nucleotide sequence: TGTGCCAGCAGCTTAGGGCTAGCGGGCACCAATGAGCAGTTCTTC.

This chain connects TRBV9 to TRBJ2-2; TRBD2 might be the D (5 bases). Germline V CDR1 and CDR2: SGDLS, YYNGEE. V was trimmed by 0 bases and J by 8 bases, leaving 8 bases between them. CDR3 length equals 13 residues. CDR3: CASSVAGRGELFF. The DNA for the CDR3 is TGTGCCAGCAGCGTAGCTGGGAGAGGGGAGCTGTTTTTT.

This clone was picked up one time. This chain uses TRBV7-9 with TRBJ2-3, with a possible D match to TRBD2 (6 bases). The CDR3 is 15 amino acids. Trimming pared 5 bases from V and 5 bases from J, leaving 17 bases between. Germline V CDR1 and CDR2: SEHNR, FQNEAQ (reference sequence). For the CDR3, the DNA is TGTGCCAGCAGCCCCGGGAGACAGAGCCGAGATACGCAGTATTTT. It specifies CASSPGRQSRDTQYF.

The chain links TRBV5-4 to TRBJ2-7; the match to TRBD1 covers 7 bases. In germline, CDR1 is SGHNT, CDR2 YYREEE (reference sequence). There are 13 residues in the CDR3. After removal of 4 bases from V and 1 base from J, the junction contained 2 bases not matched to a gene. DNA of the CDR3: TGTGCCAGCAGCACGGGACAGTCCTACGAGCAGTACTTC. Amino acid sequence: CASSTGQSYEQYF.

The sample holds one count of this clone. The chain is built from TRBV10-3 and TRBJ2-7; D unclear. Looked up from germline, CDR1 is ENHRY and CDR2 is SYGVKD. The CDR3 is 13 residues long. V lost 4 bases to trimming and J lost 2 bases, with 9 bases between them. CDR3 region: CAISVQRPYEQYF. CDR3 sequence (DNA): TGTGCCATCAGTGTACAGAGACCCTACGAGCAGTACTTC.

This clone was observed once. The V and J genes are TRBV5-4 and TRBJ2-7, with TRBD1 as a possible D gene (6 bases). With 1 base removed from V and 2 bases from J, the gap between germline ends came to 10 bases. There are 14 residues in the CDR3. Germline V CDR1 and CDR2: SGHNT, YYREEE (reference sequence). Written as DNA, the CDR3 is TGTGCCAGCAGCTTGATGGCAGGGGCCTACGAGCAGTACTTC. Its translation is CASSLMAGAYEQYF.

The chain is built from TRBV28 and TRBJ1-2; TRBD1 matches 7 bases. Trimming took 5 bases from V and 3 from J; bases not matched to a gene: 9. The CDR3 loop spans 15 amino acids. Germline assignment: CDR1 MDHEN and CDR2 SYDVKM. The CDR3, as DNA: TGTGCCAGCAGTACCACAGGGGCGAGGGACTATGGCTACACCTTC. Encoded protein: CASSTTGARDYGYTF.

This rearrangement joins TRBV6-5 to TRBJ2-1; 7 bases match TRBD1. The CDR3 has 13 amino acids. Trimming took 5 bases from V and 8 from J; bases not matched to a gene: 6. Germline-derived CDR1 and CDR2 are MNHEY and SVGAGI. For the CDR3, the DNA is TGTGCCAGCAGTCGACAGGGATTGGATGAGCAGTTCTTC. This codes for CASSRQGLDEQFF.

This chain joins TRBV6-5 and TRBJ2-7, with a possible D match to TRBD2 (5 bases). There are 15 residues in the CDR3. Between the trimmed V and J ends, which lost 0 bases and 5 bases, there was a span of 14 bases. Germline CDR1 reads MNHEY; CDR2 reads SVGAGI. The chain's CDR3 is CASSYSRVAGDEQYF. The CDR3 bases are TGTGCCAGCAGTTACTCGAGGGTAGCCGGGGACGAGCAGTACTTC.

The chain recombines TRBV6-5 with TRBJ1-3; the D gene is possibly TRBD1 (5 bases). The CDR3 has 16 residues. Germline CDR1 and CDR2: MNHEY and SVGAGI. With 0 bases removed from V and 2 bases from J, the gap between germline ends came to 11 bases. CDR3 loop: CASSYSTTVAGNTIYF. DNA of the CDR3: TGTGCCAGCAGTTACTCCACGACAGTAGCTGGAAACACCATATATTTT.

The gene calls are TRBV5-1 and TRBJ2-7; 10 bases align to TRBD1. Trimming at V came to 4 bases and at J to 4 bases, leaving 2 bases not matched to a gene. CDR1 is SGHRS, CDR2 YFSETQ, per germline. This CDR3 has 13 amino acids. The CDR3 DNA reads TGCGCCAGCAGCGCGGACAGGGGGTACGAGCAGTACTTC. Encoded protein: CASSADRGYEQYF.

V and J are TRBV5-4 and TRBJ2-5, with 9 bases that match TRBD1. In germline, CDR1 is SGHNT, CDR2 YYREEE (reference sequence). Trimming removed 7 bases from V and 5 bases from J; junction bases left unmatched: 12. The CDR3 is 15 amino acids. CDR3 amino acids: CASQSTTGGAETQYF. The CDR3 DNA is TGTGCCAGCCAAAGTACCACAGGGGGCGCGGAGACCCAGTACTTC.

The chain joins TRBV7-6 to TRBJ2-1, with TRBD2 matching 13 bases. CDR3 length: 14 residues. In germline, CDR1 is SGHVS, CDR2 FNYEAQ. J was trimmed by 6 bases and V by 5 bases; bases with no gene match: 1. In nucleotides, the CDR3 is TGTGCCAGCAGCAGGACTAGCGGGAGCAATGAGCAGTTCTTC. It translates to CASSRTSGSNEQFF.

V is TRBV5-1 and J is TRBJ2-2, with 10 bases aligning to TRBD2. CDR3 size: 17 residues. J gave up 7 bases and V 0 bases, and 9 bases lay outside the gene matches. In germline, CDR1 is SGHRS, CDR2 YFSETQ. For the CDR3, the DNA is TGCGCCAGCAGCTTGGACCAAGCGGGAGGGCCGGGCGGGGAGCTGTTTTTT. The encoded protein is CASSLDQAGGPGGELFF. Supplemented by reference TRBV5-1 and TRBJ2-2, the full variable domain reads KAGVTQTPRYLIKTRGQQVTLSCSPISGHRSVSWYQQTPGQGLQFLFEYFSETQRNKGNFPGRFSGRQFSNSRSEMNVSTLELGDSALYLCASSLDQAGGPGGELFFGEGSRLTVL.

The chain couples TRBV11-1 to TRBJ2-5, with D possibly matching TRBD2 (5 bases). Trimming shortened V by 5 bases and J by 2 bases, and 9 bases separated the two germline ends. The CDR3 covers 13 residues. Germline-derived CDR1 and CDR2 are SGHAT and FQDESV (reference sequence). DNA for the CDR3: TGTGCCAGCAGCCGTGGGGAGCAAGAGACCCAGTACTTC. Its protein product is CASSRGEQETQYF.

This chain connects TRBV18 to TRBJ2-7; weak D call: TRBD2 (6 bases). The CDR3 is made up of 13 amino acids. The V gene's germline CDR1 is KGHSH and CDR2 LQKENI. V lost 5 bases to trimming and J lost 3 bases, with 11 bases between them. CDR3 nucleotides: TGTGCCAGCTCAGCGGGACGGAACTACGAGCAGTACTTC. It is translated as CASSAGRNYEQYF.

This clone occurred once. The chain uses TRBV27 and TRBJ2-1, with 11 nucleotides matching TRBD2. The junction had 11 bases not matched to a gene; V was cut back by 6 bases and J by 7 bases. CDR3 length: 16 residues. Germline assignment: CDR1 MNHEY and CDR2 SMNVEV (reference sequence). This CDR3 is CASRAGGTSGRNEQFF. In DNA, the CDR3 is TGTGCCAGCAGGGCAGGGGGGACTAGCGGTCGAAATGAGCAGTTCTTC.

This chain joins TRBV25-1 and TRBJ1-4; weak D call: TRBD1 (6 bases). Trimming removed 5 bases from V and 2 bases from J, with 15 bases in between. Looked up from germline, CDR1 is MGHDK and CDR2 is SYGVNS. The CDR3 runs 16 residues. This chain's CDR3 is CASSPQGGATNEKLFF. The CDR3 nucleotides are TGTGCCAGCAGTCCCCAAGGGGGGGCGACTAATGAAAAACTGTTTTTT.

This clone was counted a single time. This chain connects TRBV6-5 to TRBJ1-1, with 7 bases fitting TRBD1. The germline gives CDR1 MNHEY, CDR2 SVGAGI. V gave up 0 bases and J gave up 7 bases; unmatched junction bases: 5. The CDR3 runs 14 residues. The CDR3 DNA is TGTGCCAGCAGTTACTCGAGGGACAGCCTTGAAGCTTTCTTT. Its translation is CASSYSRDSLEAFF.

CDR3 region: CASSLWTAENTEAFF. CDR3 coding DNA: TGTGCCAGCAGCTTGTGGACAGCCGAGAACACTGAAGCTTTCTTT. The J gene is TRBJ1-1, the V gene TRBV7-2, with D possibly matching TRBD1 (6 bases). V was pared by 3 bases and J by 1 base, with 12 bases between. There are 15 residues in the CDR3. CDR1 is SGHTA, CDR2 FQGNSA, per germline.

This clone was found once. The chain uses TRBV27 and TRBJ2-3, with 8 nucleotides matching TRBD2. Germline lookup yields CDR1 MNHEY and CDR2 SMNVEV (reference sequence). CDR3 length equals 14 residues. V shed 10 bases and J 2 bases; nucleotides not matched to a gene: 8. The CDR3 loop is CATSTSGNTDTQYF. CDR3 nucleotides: TGTGCCACCTCTACTAGCGGAAACACAGATACGCAGTATTTT.

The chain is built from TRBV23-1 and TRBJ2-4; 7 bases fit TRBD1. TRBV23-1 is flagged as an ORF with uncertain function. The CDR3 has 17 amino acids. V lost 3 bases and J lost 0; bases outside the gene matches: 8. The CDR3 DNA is TGCGCCAGCAGTCAGAAACGGGACAGCGAAGCCAAAAACATTCAGTACTTC. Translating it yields CASSQKRDSEAKNIQYF.

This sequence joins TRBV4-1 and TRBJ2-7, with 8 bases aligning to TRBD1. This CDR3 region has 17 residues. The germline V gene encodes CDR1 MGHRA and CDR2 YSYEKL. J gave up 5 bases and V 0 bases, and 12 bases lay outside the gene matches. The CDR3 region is CASSQDLVGQGSHEQYF. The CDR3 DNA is TGCGCCAGCAGCCAAGATTTAGTAGGACAGGGTTCCCACGAGCAGTACTTC.